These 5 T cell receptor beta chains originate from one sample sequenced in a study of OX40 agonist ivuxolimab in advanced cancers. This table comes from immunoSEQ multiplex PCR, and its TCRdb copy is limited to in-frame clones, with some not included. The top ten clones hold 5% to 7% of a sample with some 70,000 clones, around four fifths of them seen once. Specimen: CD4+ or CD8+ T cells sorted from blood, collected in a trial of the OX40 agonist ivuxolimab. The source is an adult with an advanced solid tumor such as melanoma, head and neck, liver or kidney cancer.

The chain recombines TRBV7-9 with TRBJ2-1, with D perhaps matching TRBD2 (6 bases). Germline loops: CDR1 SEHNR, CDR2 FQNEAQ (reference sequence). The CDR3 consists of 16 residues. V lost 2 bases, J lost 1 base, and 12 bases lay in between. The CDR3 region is CASSLFGLASYNEQFF. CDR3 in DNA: TGTGCCAGCAGCTTATTTGGGCTAGCGTCCTACAATGAGCAGTTCTTC. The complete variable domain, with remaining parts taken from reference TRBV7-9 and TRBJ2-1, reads DTGVSQNPRHKITKRGQNVTFRCDPISEHNRLYWYRQTLGQGPEFLTYFQNEAQLEKSRLLSDRFSAERPKGSFSTLEIQRTEQGDSAMYLCASSLFGLASYNEQFFGPGTRLTVL.

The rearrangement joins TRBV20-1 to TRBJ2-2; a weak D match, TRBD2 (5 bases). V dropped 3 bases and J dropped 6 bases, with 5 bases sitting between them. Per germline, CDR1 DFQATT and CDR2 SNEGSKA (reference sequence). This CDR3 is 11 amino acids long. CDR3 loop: CSASGAGELFF. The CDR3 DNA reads TGCAGTGCTAGCGGGGCCGGGGAGCTGTTTTTT.

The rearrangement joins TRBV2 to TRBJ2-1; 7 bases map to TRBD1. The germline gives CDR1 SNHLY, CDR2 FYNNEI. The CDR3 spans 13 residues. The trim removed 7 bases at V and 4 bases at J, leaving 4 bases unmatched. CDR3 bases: TGTGCCAGCAAGGGGACAGTTTACAATGAGCAGTTCTTC. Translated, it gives CASKGTVYNEQFF.

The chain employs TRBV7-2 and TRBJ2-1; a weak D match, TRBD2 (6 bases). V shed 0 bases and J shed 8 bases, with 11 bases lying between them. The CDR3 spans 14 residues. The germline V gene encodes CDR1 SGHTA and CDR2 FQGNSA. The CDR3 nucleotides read TGTGCCAGCAGCTTAGCGGTGGGGACTTATGAGCAGTTCTTC. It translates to CASSLAVGTYEQFF.

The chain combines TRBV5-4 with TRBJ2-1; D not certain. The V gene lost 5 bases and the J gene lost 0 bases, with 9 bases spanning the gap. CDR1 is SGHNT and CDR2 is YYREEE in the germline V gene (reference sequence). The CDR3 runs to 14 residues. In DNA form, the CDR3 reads TGTGCCAGCAGGGACGGCCACTCCTACAATGAGCAGTTCTTC. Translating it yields CASRDGHSYNEQFF.